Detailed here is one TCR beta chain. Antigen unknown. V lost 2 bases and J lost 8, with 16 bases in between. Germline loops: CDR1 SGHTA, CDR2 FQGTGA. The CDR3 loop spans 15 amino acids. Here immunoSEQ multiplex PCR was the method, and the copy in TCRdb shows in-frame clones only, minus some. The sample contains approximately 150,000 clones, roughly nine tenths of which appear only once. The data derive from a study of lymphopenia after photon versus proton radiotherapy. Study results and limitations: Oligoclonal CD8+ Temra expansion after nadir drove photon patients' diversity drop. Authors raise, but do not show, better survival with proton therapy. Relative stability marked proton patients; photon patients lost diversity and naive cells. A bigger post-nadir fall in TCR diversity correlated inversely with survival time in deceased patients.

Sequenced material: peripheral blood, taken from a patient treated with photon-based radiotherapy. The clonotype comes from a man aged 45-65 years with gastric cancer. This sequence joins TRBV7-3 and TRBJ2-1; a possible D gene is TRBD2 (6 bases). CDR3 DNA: TGTGCCAGCAGCTTAGAAGGTCTAGCGAGCGATGAGCAGTTCTTC. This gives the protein CASSLEGLASDEQFF.